This T cell receptor (beta chain) was sequenced during a study of blood T cell repertoires in COVID-19. About the study: Both acute and convalescent COVID-19 samples were obtained from the United States, Italy and Spain.

The V end lost 2 bases, the J end lost 4 bases, and 11 bases lay between the germline ends. The germline CDR1 and CDR2 sequences are MNHEY and SVGAGI. This CDR3 contains 14 residues. Sequencing used immunoSEQ multiplex PCR; TCRdb keeps in-frame clones, though not all of them. The top ten clones hold 1.5% to 2% of a sample with 160,000 or so clones, over 80% of them seen once. This chain uses TRBV6-5 with TRBJ1-1; maybe TRBD1 (5 bases). The sample comprised peripheral blood. The receptor comes from a woman aged 45-59 years with acute or convalescent COVID-19. The CDR3, as DNA: TGTGCCAGCAGTTACGGTCAGGGACTCACTGAAGCTTTCTTT. Residues: CASSYGQGLTEAFF.